This record covers a single TCR beta chain. Antigen specificity is unknown. As handled by the study authors: ImmunoSEQ sequences covered only the junction and lacked quality scores; filtering therefore differed. The protocol was immunoSEQ multiplex PCR, while the TCRdb copy is restricted to in-frame clones and leaves out a portion. V, J and clone size derive from that table, while D and trimming were established from the DNA sequence. The repertoire holds just over 2,000,000 clones, with roughly 94% as singletons. V shed 0 bases and J shed 7 bases, with 3 bases lying between them. CDR3 size: 12 residues. Per the germline V gene, CDR1 is LGHNA and CDR2 is YNFKEQ. This sample stems from a study of shared clonotypes between healthy human individuals. Broader study findings: All-four-donor shared clonotypes had higher generation probabilities than non-shared clonotypes did.

The specimen sequenced was naive CD4+ T cells sorted from blood. Subset reported: CD45RA+ positively selected. This chain links TRBV4-2 with TRBJ1-4; D gene unclear. This TCR derives from a man younger than 30 in good health. The CDR3 loop reads CASSQDREKLFF. The CDR3 nucleotides read TGTGCCAGCAGCCAAGATCGTGAAAAACTGTTTTTT.